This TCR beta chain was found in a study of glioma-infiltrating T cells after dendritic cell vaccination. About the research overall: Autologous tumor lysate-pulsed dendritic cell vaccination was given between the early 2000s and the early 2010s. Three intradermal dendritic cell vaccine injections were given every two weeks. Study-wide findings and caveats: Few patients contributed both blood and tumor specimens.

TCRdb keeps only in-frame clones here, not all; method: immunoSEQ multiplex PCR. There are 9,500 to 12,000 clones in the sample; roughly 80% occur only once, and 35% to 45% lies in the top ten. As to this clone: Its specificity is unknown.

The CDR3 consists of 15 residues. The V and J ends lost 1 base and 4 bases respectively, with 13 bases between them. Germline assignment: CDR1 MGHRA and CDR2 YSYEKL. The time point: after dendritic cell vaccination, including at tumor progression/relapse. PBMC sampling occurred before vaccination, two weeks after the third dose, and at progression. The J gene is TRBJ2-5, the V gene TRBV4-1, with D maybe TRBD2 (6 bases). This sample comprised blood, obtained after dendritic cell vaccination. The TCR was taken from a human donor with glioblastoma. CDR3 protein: CASSQVQGGGETQYF. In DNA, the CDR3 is TGCGCCAGCAGCCAAGTCCAGGGAGGAGGAGAGACCCAGTACTTC.